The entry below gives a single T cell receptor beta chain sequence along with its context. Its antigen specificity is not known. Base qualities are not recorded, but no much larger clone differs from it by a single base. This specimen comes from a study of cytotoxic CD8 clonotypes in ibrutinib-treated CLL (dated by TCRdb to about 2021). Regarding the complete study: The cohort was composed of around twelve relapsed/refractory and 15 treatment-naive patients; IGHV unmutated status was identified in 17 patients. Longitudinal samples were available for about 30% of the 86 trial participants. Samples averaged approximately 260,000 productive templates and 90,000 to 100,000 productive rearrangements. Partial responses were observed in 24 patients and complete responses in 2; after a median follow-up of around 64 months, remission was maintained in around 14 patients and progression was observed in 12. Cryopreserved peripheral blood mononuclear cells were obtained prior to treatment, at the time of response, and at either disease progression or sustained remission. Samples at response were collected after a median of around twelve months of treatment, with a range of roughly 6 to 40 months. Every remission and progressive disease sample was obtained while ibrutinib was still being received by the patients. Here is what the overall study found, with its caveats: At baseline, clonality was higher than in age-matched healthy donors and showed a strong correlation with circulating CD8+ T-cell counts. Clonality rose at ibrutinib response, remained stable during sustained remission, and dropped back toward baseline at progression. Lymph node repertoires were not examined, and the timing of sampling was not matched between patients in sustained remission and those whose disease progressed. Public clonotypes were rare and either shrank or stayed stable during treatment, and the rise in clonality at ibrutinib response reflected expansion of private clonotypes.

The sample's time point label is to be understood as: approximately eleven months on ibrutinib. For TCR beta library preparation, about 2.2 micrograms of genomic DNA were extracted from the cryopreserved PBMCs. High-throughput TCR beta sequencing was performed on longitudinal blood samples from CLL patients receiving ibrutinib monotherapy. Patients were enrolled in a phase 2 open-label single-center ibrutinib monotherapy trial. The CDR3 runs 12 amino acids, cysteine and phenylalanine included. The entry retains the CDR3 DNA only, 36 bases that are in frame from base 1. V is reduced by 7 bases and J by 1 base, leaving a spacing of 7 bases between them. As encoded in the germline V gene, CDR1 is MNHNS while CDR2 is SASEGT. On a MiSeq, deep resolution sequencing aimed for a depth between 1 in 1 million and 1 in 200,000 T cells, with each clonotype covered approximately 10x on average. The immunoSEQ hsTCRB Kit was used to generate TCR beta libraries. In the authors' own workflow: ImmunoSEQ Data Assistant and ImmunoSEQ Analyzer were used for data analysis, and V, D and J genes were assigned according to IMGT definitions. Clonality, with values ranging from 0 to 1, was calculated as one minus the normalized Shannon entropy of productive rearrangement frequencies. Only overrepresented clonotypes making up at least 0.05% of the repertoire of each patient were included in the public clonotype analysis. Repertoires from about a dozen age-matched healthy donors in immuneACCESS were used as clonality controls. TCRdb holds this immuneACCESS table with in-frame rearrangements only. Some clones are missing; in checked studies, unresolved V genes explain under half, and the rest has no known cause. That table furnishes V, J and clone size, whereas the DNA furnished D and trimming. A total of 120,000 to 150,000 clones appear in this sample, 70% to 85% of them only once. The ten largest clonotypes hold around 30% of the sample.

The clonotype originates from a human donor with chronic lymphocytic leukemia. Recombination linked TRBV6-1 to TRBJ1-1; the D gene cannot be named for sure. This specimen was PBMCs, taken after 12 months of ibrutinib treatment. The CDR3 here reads CASKSGNTEAFF. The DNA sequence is TGTGCCAGCAAAAGTGGGAACACTGAAGCTTTCTTT.